The source of this T cell receptor beta chain is a study of PD-L1 blockade in urothelial cancer (dated by TCRdb to about 2017). Looking at the study overall: About 90% of the 29 patients were identified as males with urothelial cancer of bladder origin, and a prior smoking history was reported by 18 of 29 patients. Patients had an ECOG performance status of 0 or 1 and had received between 0 and 3 prior chemotherapy regimens. Blood samples were analyzed 3 weeks after the start of treatment (second dose) and 6 weeks after the start of treatment. A median of 141,255 T cells and tens of thousands of unique TCRs was obtained from blood samples, and a median clonality of around 0.08 was observed. An exploratory multi-omic analysis was conducted of the somatic, immune and clinical correlates of response to PD-L1 blockade with atezolizumab in urothelial cancer. Pretreatment tumor samples, along with matched peripheral blood collected serially before and after atezolizumab treatment, underwent TCR sequencing. Durable clinical benefit meant progression-free survival longer than 6 months, and TCR features were also tested against progression-free and overall survival. In the same patients, pretreatment tumors underwent whole exome sequencing and RNA sequencing in addition to TCR sequencing. Eight or nine patients reached durable clinical benefit, while some 21 patients did not. Pretreatment blood TCR-seq was available for about 27 patients, at least one posttreatment blood collection was obtained for 24 patients, and tumor TCR-seq was available for 24 patients. The full study reports these points: Greater expansion of tumor-associated TCR clones in peripheral blood 3 weeks after the start of treatment was observed in patients with durable benefit (n ≈ 22, p = 0.022). Improved progression-free and overall survival was found to be associated with pretreatment peripheral blood TCR clonality below the median. Because the sample size was small (n of about 30) and many of the analyses were exploratory, the results are meant to be hypothesis-generating.

Synthetic TCR analog templates were spiked into each PCR to estimate absolute template abundance from read counts. The immunoSEQ assay used bias-controlled V and J gene primers to amplify TCRbeta CDR3 regions from genomic DNA. Sequencing of rearranged TCRbeta segments was performed at approximately 20X coverage. For the original study's pipeline: Clustering was used to correct sequencing errors, and CDR3s were annotated against IMGT to assign V, D and J genes. Downstream analyses used only productive TCRbeta rearrangements and left out out-of-frame or stop-codon sequences. Clonality was calculated as one minus the Shannon entropy normalized by the log of the number of unique productive sequences. Fisher's exact test with Benjamini-Hochberg correction, using a cutoff of adjusted p below 0.01, was how clones that differed between time points or between blood and tumor were identified. Sourced from immuneACCESS, this table was stored by TCRdb with only in-frame sequences that have V and J called. A share of the clones is absent; for the studies checked, an unresolved V gene accounts for under half, and the remainder has no known explanation. V and J calls and clone size are given by that table; D and trimming were obtained from the DNA. For this sample there are 45,000 or so clones; about 88% appear just once. The top ten hold more than 20% of the sample.

The time point label of this sample denotes: pretreatment peripheral blood. The Qiagen DNeasy Blood extraction kit was used to purify genomic DNA from total PBMCs and tumor samples. Collected pretreatment and during treatment, PBMCs were isolated and stored as previously described. Concerning this clone: No antigen is known for it. Base qualities are not provided; no much larger clone lies one nucleotide away.

CDR1 and CDR2 were assigned from the germline V gene as SQVTM and ANQGSEA. V loses 4 bases, J loses 6 bases, and the germline ends lie 13 bases apart. The CDR3 numbers 13 residues from cysteine through phenylalanine. CDR3 DNA is the only sequence kept; it has 39 bases, read in frame from the first base. Rearrangement joined TRBV29-1 to TRBJ1-5; matching of 6 bases hints at TRBD1 as the D gene. The sequence was collected from a donor older than 35 with urothelial cancer. The sample in question was PBMCs, obtained around atezolizumab (anti-PD-L1) treatment. CDR3 sequence: CSVAGGAGQPQHF. The sequence in DNA is TGCAGCGTTGCGGGGGGGGCGGGTCAGCCCCAGCATTTT.